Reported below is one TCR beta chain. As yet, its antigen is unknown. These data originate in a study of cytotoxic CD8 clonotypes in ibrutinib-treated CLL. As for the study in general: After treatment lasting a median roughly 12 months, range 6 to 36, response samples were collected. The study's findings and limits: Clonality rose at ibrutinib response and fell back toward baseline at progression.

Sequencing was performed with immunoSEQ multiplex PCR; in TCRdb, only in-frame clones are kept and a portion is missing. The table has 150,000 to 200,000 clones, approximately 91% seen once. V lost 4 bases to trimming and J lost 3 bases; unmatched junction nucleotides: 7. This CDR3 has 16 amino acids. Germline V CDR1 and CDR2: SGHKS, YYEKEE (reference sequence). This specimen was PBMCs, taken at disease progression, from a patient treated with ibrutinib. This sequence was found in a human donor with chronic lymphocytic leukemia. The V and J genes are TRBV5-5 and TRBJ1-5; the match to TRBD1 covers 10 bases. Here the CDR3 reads CASSPGTGVTNQPQHF. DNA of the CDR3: TGTGCCAGCAGCCCGGGGACAGGGGTGACCAATCAGCCCCAGCATTTT.